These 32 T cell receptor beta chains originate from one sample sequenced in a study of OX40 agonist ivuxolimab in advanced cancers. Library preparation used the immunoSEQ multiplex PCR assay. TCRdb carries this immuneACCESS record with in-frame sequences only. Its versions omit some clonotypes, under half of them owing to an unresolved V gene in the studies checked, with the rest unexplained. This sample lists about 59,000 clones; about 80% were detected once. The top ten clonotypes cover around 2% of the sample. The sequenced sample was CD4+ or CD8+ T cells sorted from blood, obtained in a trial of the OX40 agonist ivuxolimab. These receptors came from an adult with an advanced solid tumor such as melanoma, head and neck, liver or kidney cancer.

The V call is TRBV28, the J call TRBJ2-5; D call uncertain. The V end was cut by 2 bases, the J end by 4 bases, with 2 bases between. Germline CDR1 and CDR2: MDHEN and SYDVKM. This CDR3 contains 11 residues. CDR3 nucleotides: TGTGCCAGCAGTTTAGGAGAGACCCAGTACTTC. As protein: CASSLGETQYF.

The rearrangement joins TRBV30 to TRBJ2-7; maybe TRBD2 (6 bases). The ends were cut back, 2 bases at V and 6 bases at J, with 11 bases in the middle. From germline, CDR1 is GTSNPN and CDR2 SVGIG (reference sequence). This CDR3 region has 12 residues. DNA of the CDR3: TGTGCCTGGAGTCGGGCGGGGTCCGAGCAGTACTTC. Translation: CAWSRAGSEQYF.

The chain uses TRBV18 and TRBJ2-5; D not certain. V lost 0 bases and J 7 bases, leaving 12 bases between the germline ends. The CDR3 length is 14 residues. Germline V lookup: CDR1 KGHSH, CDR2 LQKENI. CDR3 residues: CASSPPSGRATQYF. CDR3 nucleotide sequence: TGTGCCAGCTCACCACCCTCTGGCAGAGCGACCCAGTACTTC.

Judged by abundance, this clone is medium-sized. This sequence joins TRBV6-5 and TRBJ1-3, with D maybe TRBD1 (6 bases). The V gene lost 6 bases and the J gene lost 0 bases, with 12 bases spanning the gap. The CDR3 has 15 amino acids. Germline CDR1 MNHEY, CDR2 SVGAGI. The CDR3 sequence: CASSPRGNSGNTIYF. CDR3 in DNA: TGTGCCAGCAGCCCTAGGGGGAACTCTGGAAACACCATATATTTT.

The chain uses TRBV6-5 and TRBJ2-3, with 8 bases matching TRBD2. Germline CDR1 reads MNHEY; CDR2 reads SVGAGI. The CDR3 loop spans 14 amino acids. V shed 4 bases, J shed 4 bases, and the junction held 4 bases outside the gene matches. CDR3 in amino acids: CASSSPGLADTQYF. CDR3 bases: TGTGCCAGCAGTTCCCCGGGACTAGCAGATACGCAGTATTTT.

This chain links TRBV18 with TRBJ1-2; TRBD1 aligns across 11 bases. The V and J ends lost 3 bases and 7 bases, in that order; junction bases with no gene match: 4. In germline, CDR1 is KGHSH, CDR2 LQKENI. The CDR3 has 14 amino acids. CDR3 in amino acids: CASSPRTGGIGYTF. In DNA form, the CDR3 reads TGTGCCAGCTCACCGCGGACAGGGGGCATTGGCTACACCTTC.

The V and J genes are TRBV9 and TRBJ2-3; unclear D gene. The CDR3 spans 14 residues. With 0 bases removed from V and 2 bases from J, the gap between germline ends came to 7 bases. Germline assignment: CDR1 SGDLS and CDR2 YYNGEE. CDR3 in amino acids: CASSVGVDTDTQYF. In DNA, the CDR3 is TGTGCCAGCAGCGTAGGGGTGGACACAGATACGCAGTATTTT.

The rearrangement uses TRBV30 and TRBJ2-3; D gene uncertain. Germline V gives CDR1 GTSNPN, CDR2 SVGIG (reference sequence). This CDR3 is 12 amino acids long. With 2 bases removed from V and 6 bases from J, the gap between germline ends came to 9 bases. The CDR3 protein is CAWSLLRDTQYF. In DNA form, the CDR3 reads TGTGCCTGGAGTCTCCTTCGGGATACGCAGTATTTT.

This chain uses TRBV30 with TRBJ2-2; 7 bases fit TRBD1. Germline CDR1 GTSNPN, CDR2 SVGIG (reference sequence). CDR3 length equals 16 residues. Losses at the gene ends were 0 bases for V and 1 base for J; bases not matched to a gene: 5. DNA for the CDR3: TGTGCCTGGAGTGTTTCAGGGGGACGGAACACCGGGGAGCTGTTTTTT. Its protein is CAWSVSGGRNTGELFF.

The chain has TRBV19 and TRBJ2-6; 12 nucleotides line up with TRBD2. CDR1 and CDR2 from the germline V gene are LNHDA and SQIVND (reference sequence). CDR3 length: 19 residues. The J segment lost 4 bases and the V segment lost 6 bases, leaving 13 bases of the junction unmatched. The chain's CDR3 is CASSPRASGRARGANVLTF. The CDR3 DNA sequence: TGTGCCAGTAGCCCAAGGGCTAGCGGGAGGGCCCGAGGGGCCAACGTCCTGACTTTC. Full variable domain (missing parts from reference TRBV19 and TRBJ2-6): DGGITQSPKYLFRKEGQNVTLSCEQNLNHDAMYWYRQDPGQGLRLIYYSQIVNDFQKGDIAEGYSVSREKKESFPLTVTSAQKNPTAFYLCASSPRASGRARGANVLTFGAGSRLTVL.

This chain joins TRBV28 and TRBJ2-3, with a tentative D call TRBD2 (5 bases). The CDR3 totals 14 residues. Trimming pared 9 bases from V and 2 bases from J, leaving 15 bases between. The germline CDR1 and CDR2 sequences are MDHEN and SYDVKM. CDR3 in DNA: TGTGCCAGAATCTCAGGACTCTTCACAGATACGCAGTATTTT. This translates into CARISGLFTDTQYF.

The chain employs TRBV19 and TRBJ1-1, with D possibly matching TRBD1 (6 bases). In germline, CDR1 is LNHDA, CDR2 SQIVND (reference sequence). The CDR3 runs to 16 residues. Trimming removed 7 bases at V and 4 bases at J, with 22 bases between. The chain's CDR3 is CASNARLRGAITEAFF. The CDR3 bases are TGTGCCAGTAATGCTCGTCTTCGGGGGGCCATCACTGAAGCTTTCTTT. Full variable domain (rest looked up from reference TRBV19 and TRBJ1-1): DGGITQSPKYLFRKEGQNVTLSCEQNLNHDAMYWYRQDPGQGLRLIYYSQIVNDFQKGDIAEGYSVSREKKESFPLTVTSAQKNPTAFYLCASNARLRGAITEAFFGQGTRLTVV.

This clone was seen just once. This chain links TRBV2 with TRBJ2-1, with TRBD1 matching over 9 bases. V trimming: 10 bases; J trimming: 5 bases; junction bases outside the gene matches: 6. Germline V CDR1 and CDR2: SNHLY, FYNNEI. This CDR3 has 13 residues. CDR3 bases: TGTGCCACCCACCGGGACAGGGACAATGAGCAGTTCTTC. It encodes CATHRDRDNEQFF.

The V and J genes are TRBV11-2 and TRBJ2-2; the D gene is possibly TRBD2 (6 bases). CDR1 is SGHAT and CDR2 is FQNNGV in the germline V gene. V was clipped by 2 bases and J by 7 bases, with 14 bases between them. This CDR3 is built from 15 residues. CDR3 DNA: TGTGCCAGCAGCTTAAGGGCGGGATGGAGCGGGGAGCTGTTTTTT. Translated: CASSLRAGWSGELFF.

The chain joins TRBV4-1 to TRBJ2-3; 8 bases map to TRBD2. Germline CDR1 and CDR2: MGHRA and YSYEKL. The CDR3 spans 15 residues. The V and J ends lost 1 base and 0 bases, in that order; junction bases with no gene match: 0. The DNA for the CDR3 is TGCGCCAGCAGCCAAGGACTAGCGAGCACAGATACGCAGTATTTT. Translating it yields CASSQGLASTDTQYF.

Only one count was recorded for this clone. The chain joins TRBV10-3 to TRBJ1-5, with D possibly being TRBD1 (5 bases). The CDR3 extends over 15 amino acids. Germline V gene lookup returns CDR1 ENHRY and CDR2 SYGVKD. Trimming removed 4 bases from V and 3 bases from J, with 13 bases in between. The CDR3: CAISVGLGNNQPQHF. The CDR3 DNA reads TGTGCCATCAGTGTGGGACTGGGTAACAATCAGCCCCAGCATTTT.

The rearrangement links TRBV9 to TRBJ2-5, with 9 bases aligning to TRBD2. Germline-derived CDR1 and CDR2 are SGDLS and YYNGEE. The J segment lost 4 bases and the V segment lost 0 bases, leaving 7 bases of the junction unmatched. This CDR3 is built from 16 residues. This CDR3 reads CASSVGIAGVGETQYF. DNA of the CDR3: TGTGCCAGCAGCGTAGGCATAGCGGGAGTGGGAGAGACCCAGTACTTC. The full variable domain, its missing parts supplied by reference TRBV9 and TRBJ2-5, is DSGVTQTPKHLITATGQRVTLRCSPRSGDLSVYWYQQSLDQGLQFLIQYYNGEERAKGNILERFSAQQFPDLHSELNLSSLELGDSALYFCASSVGIAGVGETQYFGPGTRLLVL.

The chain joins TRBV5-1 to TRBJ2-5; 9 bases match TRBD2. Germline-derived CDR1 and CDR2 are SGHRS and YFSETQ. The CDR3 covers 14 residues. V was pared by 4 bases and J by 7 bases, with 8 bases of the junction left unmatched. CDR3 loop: CASSLDQAGGTQYF. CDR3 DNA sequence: TGCGCCAGCAGCCTGGACCAAGCGGGGGGGACCCAGTACTTC.

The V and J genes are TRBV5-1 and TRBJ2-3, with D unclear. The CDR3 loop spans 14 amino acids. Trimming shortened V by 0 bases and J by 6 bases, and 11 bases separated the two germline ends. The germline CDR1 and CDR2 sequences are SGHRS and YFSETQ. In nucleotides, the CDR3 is TGCGCCAGCAGCTTGGATGGAATGGGGGATACGCAGTATTTT. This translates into CASSLDGMGDTQYF.

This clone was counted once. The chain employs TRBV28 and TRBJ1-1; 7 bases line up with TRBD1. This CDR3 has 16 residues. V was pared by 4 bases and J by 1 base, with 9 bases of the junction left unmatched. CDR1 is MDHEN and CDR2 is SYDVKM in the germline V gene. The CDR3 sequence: CASSSINRGENTEAFF. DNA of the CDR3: TGTGCCAGCAGTTCTATAAACAGGGGAGAGAACACTGAAGCTTTCTTT.

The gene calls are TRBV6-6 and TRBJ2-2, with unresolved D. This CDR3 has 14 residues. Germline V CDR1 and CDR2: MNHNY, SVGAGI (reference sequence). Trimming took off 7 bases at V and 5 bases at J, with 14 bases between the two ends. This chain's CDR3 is CASNTYSHTGELFF. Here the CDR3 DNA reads TGTGCCAGCAATACCTACAGTCATACCGGGGAGCTGTTTTTT.

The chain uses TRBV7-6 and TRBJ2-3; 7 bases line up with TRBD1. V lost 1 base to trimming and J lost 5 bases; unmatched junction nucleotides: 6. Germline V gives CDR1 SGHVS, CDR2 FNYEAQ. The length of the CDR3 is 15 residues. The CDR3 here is CASSLETGFRDTQYF. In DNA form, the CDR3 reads TGTGCCAGCAGCTTAGAGACAGGGTTTCGAGATACGCAGTATTTT.

The DNA of the CDR3 is TGTGCCAGCAGCCCCCCCAGGGGTAGAGAAAAACTGTTTTTT. Translation gives CASSPPRGREKLFF. The chain combines TRBV7-9 with TRBJ1-4, with D maybe TRBD1 (6 bases). Trimming shortened V by 5 bases and J by 8 bases, and 15 bases separated the two germline ends. CDR3 length: 14 residues. Germline CDR1 and CDR2: SEHNR and FQNEAQ (reference sequence).

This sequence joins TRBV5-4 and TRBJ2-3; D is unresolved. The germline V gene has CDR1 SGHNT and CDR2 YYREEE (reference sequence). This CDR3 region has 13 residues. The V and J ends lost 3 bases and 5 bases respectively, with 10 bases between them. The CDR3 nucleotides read TGTGCCAGCAGCTCCCCGGCAATAGATACGCAGTATTTT. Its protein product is CASSSPAIDTQYF.

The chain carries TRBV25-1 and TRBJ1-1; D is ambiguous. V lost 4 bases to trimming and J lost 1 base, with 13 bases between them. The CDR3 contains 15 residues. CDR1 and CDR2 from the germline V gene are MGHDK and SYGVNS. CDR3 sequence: CASSGTWRRNTEAFF. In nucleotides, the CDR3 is TGTGCCAGCAGTGGGACCTGGCGTAGGAACACTGAAGCTTTCTTT.

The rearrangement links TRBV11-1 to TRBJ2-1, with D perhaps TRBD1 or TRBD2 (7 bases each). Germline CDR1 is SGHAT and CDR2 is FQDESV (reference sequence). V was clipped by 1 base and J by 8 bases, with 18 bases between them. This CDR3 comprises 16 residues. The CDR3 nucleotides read TGTGCCAGCAGCTTAGGGGAGGGGGCCCTCGGGGATGAGCAGTTCTTC. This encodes CASSLGEGALGDEQFF.

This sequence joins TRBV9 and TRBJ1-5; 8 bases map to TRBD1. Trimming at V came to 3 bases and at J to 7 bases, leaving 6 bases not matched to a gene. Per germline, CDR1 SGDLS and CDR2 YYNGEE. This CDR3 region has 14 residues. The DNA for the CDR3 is TGTGCCAGCAGCGCCCAGGGGGCAGAACAGCCCCAGCATTTT. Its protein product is CASSAQGAEQPQHF.

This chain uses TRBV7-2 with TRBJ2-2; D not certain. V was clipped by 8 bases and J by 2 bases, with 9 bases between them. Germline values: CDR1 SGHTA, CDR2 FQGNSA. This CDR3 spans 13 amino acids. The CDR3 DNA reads TGTGCCAGCTCAGGAAGCAACACCGGGGAGCTGTTTTTT. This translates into CASSGSNTGELFF.

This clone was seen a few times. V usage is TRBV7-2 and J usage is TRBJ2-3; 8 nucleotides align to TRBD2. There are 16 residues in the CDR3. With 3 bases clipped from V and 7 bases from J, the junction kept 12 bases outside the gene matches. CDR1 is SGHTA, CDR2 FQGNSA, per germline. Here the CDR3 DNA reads TGTGCCAGCAGCTTCCGGTCACTAGCGGAGGGTTATACGCAGTATTTT. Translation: CASSFRSLAEGYTQYF.

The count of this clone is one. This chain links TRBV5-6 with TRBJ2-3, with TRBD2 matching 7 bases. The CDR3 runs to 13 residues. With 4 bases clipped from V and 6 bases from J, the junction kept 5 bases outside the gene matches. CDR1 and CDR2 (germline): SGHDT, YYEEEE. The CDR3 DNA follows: TGTGCCAGCAGCCTCGGGGGGTCGGATACGCAGTATTTT. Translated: CASSLGGSDTQYF. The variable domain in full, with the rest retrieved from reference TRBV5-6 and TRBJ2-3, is DAGVTQSPTHLIKTRGQQVTLRCSPKSGHDTVSWYQQALGQGPQFIFQYYEEEERQRGNFPDRFSGHQFPNYSSELNVNALLLGDSALYLCASSLGGSDTQYFGPGTRLTVL.

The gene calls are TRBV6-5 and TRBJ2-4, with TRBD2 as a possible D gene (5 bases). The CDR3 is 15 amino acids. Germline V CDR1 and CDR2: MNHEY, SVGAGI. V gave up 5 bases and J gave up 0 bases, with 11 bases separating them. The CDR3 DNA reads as TGTGCCAGCAGTCCCGGGGTTCTAGCCAAAAACATTCAGTACTTC. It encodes CASSPGVLAKNIQYF.

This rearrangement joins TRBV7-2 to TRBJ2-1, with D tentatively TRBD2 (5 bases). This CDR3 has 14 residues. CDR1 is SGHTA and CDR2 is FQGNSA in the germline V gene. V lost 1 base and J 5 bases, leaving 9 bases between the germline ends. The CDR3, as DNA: TGTGCCAGCAGCTTAGGGGGAGCGGACAATGAGCAGTTCTTC. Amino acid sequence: CASSLGGADNEQFF. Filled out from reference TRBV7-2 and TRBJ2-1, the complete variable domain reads GAGVSQSPSNKVTEKGKDVELRCDPISGHTALYWYRQSLGQGLEFLIYFQGNSAPDKSGLPSDRFSAERTGGSVSTLTIQRTQQEDSAVYLCASSLGGADNEQFFGPGTRLTVL.